What follows are 5 T cell receptor beta chains derived from one specimen sequenced in a study of T cells in Graves' hyperthyroidism and ophthalmopathy. The source material, RNA transcripts, was used to amplify TCR beta CDR3 regions. First-round RT-PCR with HTBI primers amplified the TCR CDR3 region. In TCRdb, the multiplex PCR reads were re-called with MiXCR into one record per CDR3 protein. The repertoire has approximately 300,000 distinct CDR3 sequences, 17% of them found once; the top ten carry 55% to 60%. Sequencing was done on a sample of blood. The source is a woman aged 55-70 years with Graves' ophthalmopathy.

This clonotype was counted at least ten times. As DNA, the CDR3 is TGTGCCAGCAGCCCTGGCGGGGAAGAGACCCAGTACTTC. This translates into CASSPGGEETQYF. The genes are TRBV3-2 and TRBJ2-5; the DNA was not used to check the table's D call, TRBD2. TRBV3-2 is a documented pseudogene. CDR3 length: 13 amino acids.

This chain uses TRBV5-6 with TRBJ2-2; the match to TRBD2 covers 7 bases. The CDR3 loop spans 16 amino acids. The trim removed 3 bases at V and 2 bases at J, leaving 7 bases unmatched. Germline lookup yields CDR1 SGHDT and CDR2 YYEEEE. CDR3 nucleotide sequence: TGTGCCAGCAGCTGGGAGTGGACTAGAAACACCGGGGAGCTGTTTTTT. Protein product: CASSWEWTRNTGELFF.

The chain carries TRBV7-2 and TRBJ2-3; D may be TRBD1 (5 bases). CDR1 and CDR2 (germline): SGHTA, FQGNSA. The CDR3 is 14 amino acids. The V end lost 3 bases, the J end lost 2 bases, and 9 bases lay between the germline ends. CDR3 in amino acids: CASSFDRNTDTQYF. The CDR3 nucleotides read TGTGCCAGCAGCTTCGACAGAAACACAGATACGCAGTATTTT.

This clonotype was observed a few times. The rearrangement links TRBV5-1 to TRBJ1-2; 7 bases are shared with TRBD1. CDR3 length: 16 amino acids. CDR1 is SGHRS and CDR2 is YFSETQ in the germline V gene. V shed 4 bases and J 0 bases; nucleotides not matched to a gene: 9. The chain's CDR3 is CASSARGTASNYGYTF. The CDR3 region has the DNA TGCGCCAGCAGCGCCCGGGGGACAGCCTCTAACTATGGCTACACCTTC. Full variable domain (outside the CDR3, taken from reference TRBV5-1 and TRBJ1-2): KAGVTQTPRYLIKTRGQQVTLSCSPISGHRSVSWYQQTPGQGLQFLFEYFSETQRNKGNFPGRFSGRQFSNSRSEMNVSTLELGDSALYLCASSARGTASNYGYTFGSGTRLTVV.

Many counts were recorded for this clonotype. V gene TRBV7-9 combines with J gene TRBJ2-3; D remains unclear. This CDR3 contains 14 residues. Germline V gene data show CDR1 as SEHNR and CDR2 as FQNEAQ (reference sequence). Trimming pared 8 bases from V and 0 bases from J, leaving 12 bases between. This CDR3 is CASPEPPSTDTQYF. DNA of the CDR3: TGTGCCAGCCCCGAGCCCCCTAGCACAGATACGCAGTATTTT.